The clone carrying this T cell receptor beta chain was detected a few times. These data are taken from a study of blood T cell repertoires in COVID-19. For the study at large: Samples of COVID-19 (acute and convalescent) were obtained from the United States, Italy and Spain.

V lost 3 bases and J 6 bases, leaving 15 bases between the germline ends. CDR1 LNHDA and CDR2 SQIVND come from the germline V gene (reference sequence). The CDR3 totals 15 residues. Here immunoSEQ multiplex PCR was the method, and the copy in TCRdb shows in-frame clones only, minus some. The sample lists 250,000 to 350,000 clones, approximately 86% occurring once. The specimen was peripheral blood. The source of this sequence is a man aged 18 to 29 with active or convalescent COVID-19. The rearrangement joins TRBV19 to TRBJ1-5, with D possibly TRBD1 on 6 matching bases. In DNA, the CDR3 is TGTGCCAGTAGTATCTTCAGGGGTGAAGGTCAGCCCCAGCATTTT. Translating gives CASSIFRGEGQPQHF.